This T cell receptor (beta chain) was obtained from a study of CD8+ T cells in alopecia areata. Study information: Scoring of treated patients' severity used the percentage of affected scalp area. General observations from the study: Persistence during tofacitinib was seen for many expanded lesional clones in scalp and blood.

Notes on this clone: Its antigen is currently unknown.

Extraction of RNA preceded its reverse transcription into cDNA, which served as the sequencing template. Repertoires were generated with immunoSEQ multiplex PCR, while TCRdb's copy carries only in-frame clones and drops some. The sample carries about 270,000 clones, about 60% recorded once. The treatment: oral pan-JAK inhibitor, 5-10 mg twice daily. Those with alopecia areata gave lesional scalp punch biopsies and peripheral blood. The CDR3 runs to 14 residues. The V gene lost 2 bases and the J gene lost 0 bases, with 7 bases spanning the gap. The germline gives CDR1 SNHLY, CDR2 FYNNEI. This chain uses TRBV2 with TRBJ1-1, with a tentative D call TRBD1 (5 bases). The sequence was obtained from a human donor with alopecia areata. Source: CD4+ T cells sorted from blood, taken around week 54, from a patient treated with tofacitinib. The CDR3 reads CASSEQGLNTEAFF. Written as DNA, the CDR3 is TGTGCCAGCAGTGAACAGGGCTTGAACACTGAAGCTTTCTTT.